The T cell receptor beta chain under discussion was sequenced for a study of blood T cells in healthy people across ages. This clonotype has more than one count but fewer than ten. The CDR3 is 15 amino acids. Unmatched junction bases numbered 6, after V lost 5 bases and J lost 4 bases. Germline CDR1 is SGHAT and CDR2 is FQNNGV. Then a second PCR, running about 6 to 12 cycles, was carried out with a sample-barcoded 5' primer and a J-beta primer mix. A single record per CDR3 protein comes from TCRdb applying MiXCR to the 5' RACE reads. Among 1,500,000 or so distinct CDR3 sequences listed, 40% to 45% were seen once.

The rearrangement joins TRBV11-2 to TRBJ2-1; TRBD2 aligns across 9 bases. The material sequenced was blood. The TCR was taken from a young woman in good health. The DNA for the CDR3 is TGTGCCAGCAGCACCGTAGCGGGAGTATACAATGAGCAGTTCTTC. Protein: CASSTVAGVYNEQFF.